This TCR beta chain was found in a study of cytotoxic CD8 clonotypes in ibrutinib-treated CLL (dated by TCRdb to about 2021). About the full investigation: The cohort included about 15 treatment-naive and under 13 relapsed/refractory patients; about 18 were IGHV unmutated. Of the 86 participants in the trial, approximately 25 had longitudinal samples available. Partial responses were observed in approximately 24 patients and complete responses in 2; after a median follow-up of around 64 months, remission was maintained in 14 patients and progression was observed in roughly twelve. Cryopreserved peripheral blood mononuclear cells were collected before treatment, at response, and at either disease progression or sustained remission. On average, each sample had about 260,000 productive templates and around 100,000 productive rearrangements. Response samples were obtained after a median of roughly eleven months of treatment, with a range of about 6 to 40 months. Every remission and progressive disease sample was obtained while ibrutinib was still being received by the patients. Overall results and qualifications from the work: Sampling times were not matched between patients in sustained remission and patients whose disease was progressing, and lymph node repertoires were not examined. Public clonotypes were rare and either contracted or stayed stable during treatment, and the rise in clonality at ibrutinib response reflected the expansion of private clonotypes. At baseline, clonality was higher than in age-matched healthy donors and showed a strong correlation with circulating CD8+ T-cell counts. At ibrutinib response clonality went up, during sustained remission it held steady, and at progression it dropped back toward baseline.

Of note for this clone: Its antigen target is currently unknown. No base quality values were provided; no much bigger clone lies one nucleotide off.

Each clonotype received, on average, about 10x coverage in deep resolution sequencing performed on a MiSeq, where the target depth lay between 1 in 1 million and 1 in 200,000 T cells. The immunoSEQ hsTCRB Kit was used to generate TCR beta libraries. As for the original processing: Data were analyzed with ImmunoSEQ Data Assistant and ImmunoSEQ Analyzer, with V, D and J genes assigned per IMGT definitions. Clonality, with values ranging from 0 to 1, was calculated as one minus the normalized Shannon entropy of productive rearrangement frequencies. Only overrepresented clonotypes making up at least 0.05% of each patient's repertoire were included in the public clonotype analysis. Repertoires from 10 to 15 age-matched healthy donors in immuneACCESS were used as clonality controls. The table was pulled from immuneACCESS by TCRdb, which kept in-frame rearrangements only. Such tables lose some clones; where checked, under half of the loss comes from unresolved V genes, and the rest has no known cause. D and trimming were read from the DNA, whereas the V and J calls and clone size are those reported in that table. This sample is represented by about 140,000 clones; 75% to 95% of them were singletons. Together, the top ten hold 10% to 14% of the sample.

The sample's time point, from its label and the paper: about a year on ibrutinib. For TCR beta library preparation, about 1.8 micrograms of genomic DNA were isolated from cryopreserved PBMCs. Longitudinal blood samples from CLL patients on ibrutinib monotherapy underwent high-throughput TCR beta sequencing. The patients took part in an open-label, single-center phase 2 trial of ibrutinib monotherapy. This receptor was identified in a human donor with chronic lymphocytic leukemia. The specimen was PBMCs, collected after 12 months of ibrutinib treatment.

The CDR3 region: CSVDRVQGSGANVLTF. DNA sequence: TGCAGCGTTGATAGGGTACAGGGGTCTGGGGCCAACGTCCTGACTTTC. The chain is assembled from TRBV29-1 and TRBJ2-6; 7 central nucleotides agree with TRBD1. Reading from cysteine to phenylalanine, the CDR3 counts 16 amino acids. Kept here is only the CDR3 DNA, which spans 48 bases and is read in frame from base 1. The germline V and J ends show losses of 3 bases and 1 base respectively, and no gene match explains 6 bases of the junction. Per the germline V gene, SQVTM is the CDR1 and ANQGSEA is the CDR2.